The subject of this entry is one TCR beta chain. This sample was included in a study of blood T cell repertoires in COVID-19. About the research overall: Acute and convalescent COVID-19 samples came from the United States, Italy and Spain. The analysed material was cDNA or gDNA that came from T cells, B-cell-depleted T cells, or PBMCs.

Germline V gives CDR1 MDHEN, CDR2 SYDVKM. The CDR3 runs to 11 residues. Trimming pared 3 bases from V and 8 bases from J, leaving 5 bases between. Sequencing was performed with immunoSEQ multiplex PCR; in TCRdb, only in-frame clones are kept and a portion is missing. The sample shows fewer than 150,000 clones, 88% of them seen only once. This clonotype originated in a man aged 50 or older with active or convalescent COVID-19. V is TRBV28 and J is TRBJ2-1; no definite D call. The sequencing input was peripheral blood. Here the CDR3 DNA reads TGTGCCAGCAGTTTGGCTCATGAGCAGTTCTTC. Translation: CASSLAHEQFF.